This TCR beta chain was identified in a study of OX40 agonist ivuxolimab in advanced cancers. The method was immunoSEQ multiplex PCR; TCRdb's version includes in-frame clones alone and lacks a portion of them. The table has 46,000 or so clones, 85% to 90% seen once. Per the germline V gene, CDR1 is SEHNR and CDR2 is FQNEAQ (reference sequence). The V and J ends lost 2 bases and 7 bases respectively, with 6 bases between them. The CDR3 is 12 residues long. The sequence derives from an adult with an advanced solid tumor such as melanoma, head and neck, liver or kidney cancer. Sequences were derived from CD4+ or CD8+ T cells sorted from blood, sampled in a trial of the OX40 agonist ivuxolimab. The chain joins TRBV7-9 to TRBJ2-1, with unresolved D. CDR3 bases: TGTGCCAGCAGCTTATCCGGGAATGAGCAGTTCTTC. It translates to CASSLSGNEQFF.